The clone carrying this T cell receptor beta chain turned up a few times. Using its own MiXCR run on the 5' RACE reads, TCRdb lists one record per CDR3 protein. Counted here are about 110,000 distinct CDR3 sequences, 24% occurring once; the ten biggest clones make up roughly an eighth. The data belong to a study of CD8 T cells in ankylosing spondylitis. The length of the CDR3 is 14 residues. CDR1 is WSHSY and CDR2 is SAAADI in the germline V gene. Losses at the gene ends were 7 bases for V and 7 bases for J; bases not matched to a gene: 12. The V gene is TRBV10-2, the J gene TRBJ1-1, with 7 nucleotides matching TRBD1. The sequencing sample was made of synovial fluid, either unsorted or a sorted T cell fraction (not recorded which). The clonotype was recovered from a male donor with ankylosing spondylitis. CDR3 DNA: TGCGCCAGCAAGGGGGCCCCACGTCCCGGTGAAGCTTTCTTT. Its translation is CASKGAPRPGEAFF.